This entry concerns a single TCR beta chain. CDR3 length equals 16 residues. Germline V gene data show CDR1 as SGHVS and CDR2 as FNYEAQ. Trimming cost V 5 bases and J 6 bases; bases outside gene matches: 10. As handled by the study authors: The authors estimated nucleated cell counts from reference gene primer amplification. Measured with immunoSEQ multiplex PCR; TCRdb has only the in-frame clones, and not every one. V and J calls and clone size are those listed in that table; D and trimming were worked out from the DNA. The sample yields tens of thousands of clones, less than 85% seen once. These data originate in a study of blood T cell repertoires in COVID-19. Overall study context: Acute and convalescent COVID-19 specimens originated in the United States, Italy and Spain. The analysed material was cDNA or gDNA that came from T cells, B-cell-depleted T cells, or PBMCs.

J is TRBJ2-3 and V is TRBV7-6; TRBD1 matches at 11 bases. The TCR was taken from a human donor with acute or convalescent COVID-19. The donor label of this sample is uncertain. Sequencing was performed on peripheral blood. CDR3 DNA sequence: TGTGCCAGCAGCCCAACTGGACAGGGGGCTTGGGATACGCAGTATTTT. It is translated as CASSPTGQGAWDTQYF. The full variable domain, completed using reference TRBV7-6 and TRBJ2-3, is GAGVSQSPRYKVTKRGQDVALRCDPISGHVSLYWYRQALGQGPEFLTYFNYEAQQDKSGLPNDRFSAERPEGSISTLTIQRTEQRDSAMYRCASSPTGQGAWDTQYFGPGTRLTVL.